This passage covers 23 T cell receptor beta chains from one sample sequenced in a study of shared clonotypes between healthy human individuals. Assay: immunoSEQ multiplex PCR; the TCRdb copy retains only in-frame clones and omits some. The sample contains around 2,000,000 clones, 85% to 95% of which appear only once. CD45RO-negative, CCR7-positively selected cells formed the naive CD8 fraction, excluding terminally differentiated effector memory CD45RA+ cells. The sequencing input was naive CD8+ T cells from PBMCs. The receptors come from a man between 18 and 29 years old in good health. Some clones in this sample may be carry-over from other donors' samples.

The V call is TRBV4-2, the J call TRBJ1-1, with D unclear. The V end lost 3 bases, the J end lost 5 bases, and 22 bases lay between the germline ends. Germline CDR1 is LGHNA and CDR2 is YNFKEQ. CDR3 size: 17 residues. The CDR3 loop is CASSQKRYRARETEAFF. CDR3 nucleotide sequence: TGTGCCAGCAGCCAGAAAAGATATAGGGCGAGGGAAACTGAAGCTTTCTTT.

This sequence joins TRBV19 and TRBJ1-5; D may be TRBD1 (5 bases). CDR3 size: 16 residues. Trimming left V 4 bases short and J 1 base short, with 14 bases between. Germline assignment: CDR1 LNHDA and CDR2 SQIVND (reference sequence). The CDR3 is CASSKLLRDSNQPQHF. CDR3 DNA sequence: TGTGCCAGTAGTAAACTCCTCCGGGACAGCAATCAGCCCCAGCATTTT.

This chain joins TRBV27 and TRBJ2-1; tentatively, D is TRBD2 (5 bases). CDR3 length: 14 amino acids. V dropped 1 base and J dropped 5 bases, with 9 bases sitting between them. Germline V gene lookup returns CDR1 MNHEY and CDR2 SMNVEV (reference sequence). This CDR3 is CASSLFPGNNEQFF. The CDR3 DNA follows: TGTGCCAGCAGTTTATTTCCCGGGAACAATGAGCAGTTCTTC.

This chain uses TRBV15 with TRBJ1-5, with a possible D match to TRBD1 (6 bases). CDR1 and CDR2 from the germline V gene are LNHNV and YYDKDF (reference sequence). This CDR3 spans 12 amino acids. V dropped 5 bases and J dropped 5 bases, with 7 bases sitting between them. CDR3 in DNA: TGTGCCACCAGCGAGGGGGATCAGCCCCAGCATTTT. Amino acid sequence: CATSEGDQPQHF.

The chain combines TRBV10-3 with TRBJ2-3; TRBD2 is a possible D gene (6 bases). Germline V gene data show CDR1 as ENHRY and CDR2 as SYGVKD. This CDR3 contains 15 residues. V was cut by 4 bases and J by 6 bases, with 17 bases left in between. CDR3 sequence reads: CAISGLRGESDTQYF. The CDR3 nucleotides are TGTGCCATCAGTGGTCTGCGGGGAGAGTCCGATACGCAGTATTTT.

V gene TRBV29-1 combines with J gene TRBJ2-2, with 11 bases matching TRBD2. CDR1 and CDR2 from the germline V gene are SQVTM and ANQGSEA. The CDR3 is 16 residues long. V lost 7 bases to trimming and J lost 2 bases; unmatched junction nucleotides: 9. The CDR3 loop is CSGIAGGPNNTGELFF. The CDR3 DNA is TGCAGCGGAATAGCGGGAGGGCCTAATAACACCGGGGAGCTGTTTTTT.

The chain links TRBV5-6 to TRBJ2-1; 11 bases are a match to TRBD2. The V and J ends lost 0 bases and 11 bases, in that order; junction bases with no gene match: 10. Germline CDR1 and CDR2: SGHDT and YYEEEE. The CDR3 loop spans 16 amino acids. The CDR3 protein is CASSLATSGNLGQQFF. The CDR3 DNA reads TGTGCCAGCAGCTTGGCGACTAGCGGGAATCTCGGCCAGCAGTTCTTC.

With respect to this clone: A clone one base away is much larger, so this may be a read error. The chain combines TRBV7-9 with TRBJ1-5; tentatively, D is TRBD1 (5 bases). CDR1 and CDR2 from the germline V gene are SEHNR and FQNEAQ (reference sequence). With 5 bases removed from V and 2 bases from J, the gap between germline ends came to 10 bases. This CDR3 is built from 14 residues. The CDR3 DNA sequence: TGTGCCAGCAGCGTAGGGGTGGGCAATCAGCCCCAGCATTTT. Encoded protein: CASSVGVGNQPQHF.

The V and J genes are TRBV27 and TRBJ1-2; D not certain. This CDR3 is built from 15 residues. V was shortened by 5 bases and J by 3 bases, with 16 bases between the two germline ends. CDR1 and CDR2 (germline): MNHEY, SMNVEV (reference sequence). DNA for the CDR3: TGTGCCAGCAGTAATCTACCGTCACGGGACTATGGCTACACCTTC. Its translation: CASSNLPSRDYGYTF.

The CDR3 DNA follows: TGTGCCAGCAGCTTAGAGTTCGAGGCAGGGTCCGAGCAGTACTTC. Translated: CASSLEFEAGSEQYF. This chain links TRBV7-9 with TRBJ2-7, with a possible D match to TRBD1 (5 bases). V lost 1 base to trimming and J lost 6 bases, with 16 bases between them. This CDR3 has 15 residues. The germline V gene has CDR1 SEHNR and CDR2 FQNEAQ (reference sequence).

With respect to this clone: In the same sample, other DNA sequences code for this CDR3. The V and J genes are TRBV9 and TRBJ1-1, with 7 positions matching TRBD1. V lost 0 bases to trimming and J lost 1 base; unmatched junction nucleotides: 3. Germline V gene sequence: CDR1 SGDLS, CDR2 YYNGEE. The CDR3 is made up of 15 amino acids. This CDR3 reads CASSVGAGGNTEAFF. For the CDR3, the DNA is TGTGCCAGCAGCGTAGGGGCAGGGGGGAACACTGAAGCTTTCTTT.

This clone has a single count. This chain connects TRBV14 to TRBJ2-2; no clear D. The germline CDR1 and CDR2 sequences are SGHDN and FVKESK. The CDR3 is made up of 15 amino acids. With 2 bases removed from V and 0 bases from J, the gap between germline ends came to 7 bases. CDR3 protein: CASSQHIANTGELFF. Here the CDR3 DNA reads TGTGCCAGCAGCCAACACATCGCGAACACCGGGGAGCTGTTTTTT.

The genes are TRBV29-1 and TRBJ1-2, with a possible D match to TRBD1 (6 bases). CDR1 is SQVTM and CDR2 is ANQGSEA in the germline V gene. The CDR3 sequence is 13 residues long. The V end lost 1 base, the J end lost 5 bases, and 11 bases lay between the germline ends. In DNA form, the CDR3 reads TGCAGCGTTGAAGCAGGGACACCTTATGGCTACACCTTC. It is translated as CSVEAGTPYGYTF.

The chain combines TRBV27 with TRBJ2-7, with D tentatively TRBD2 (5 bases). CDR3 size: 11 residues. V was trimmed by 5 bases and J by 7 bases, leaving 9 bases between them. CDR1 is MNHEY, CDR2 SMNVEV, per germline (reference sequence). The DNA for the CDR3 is TGTGCCAGCAGTCTTAGGGAGGAGCAGTACTTC. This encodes CASSLREEQYF.

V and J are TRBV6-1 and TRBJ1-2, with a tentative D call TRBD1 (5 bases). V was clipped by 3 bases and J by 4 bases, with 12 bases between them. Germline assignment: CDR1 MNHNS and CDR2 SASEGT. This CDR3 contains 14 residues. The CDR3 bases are TGTGCCAGCAGTGATAGGGGATTAGTCTATGGCTACACCTTC. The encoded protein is CASSDRGLVYGYTF.

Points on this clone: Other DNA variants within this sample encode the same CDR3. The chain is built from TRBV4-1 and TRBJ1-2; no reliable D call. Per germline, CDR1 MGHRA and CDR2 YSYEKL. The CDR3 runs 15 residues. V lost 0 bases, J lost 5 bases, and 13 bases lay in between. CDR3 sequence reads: CASSQDRGRSYGYTF. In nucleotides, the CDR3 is TGCGCCAGCAGCCAAGACCGTGGCAGATCTTATGGCTACACCTTC.

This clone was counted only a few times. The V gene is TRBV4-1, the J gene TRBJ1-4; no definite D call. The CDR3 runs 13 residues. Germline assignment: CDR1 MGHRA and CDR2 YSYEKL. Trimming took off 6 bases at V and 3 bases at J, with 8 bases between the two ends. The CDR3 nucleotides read TGCGCCAGCAGAAAGCTTGCTAATGAAAAACTGTTTTTT. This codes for CASRKLANEKLFF.

The CDR3 protein is CASRGTGNYGYTF. The CDR3 DNA reads as TGCGCCAGCAGGGGGACAGGGAACTATGGCTACACCTTC. This chain joins TRBV5-1 and TRBJ1-2; TRBD1 matches at 9 bases. The CDR3 is made up of 13 amino acids. The V gene end was trimmed by 5 bases and the J gene end by 2 bases; junction bases not matched to a gene: 1. Germline lookup yields CDR1 SGHRS and CDR2 YFSETQ.

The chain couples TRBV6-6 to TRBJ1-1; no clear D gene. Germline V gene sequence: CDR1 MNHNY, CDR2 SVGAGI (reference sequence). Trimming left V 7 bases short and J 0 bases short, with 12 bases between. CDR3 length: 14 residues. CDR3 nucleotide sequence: TGTGCCAGCAACTCCTTAAACATGAACACTGAAGCTTTCTTT. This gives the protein CASNSLNMNTEAFF.

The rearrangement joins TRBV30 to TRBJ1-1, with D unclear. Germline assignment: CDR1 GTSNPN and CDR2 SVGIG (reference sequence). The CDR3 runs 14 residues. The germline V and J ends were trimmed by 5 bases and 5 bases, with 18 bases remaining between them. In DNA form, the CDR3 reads TGTGCCTGGGTTGGGCGGAGAGGATGGACTGAAGCTTTCTTT. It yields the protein CAWVGRRGWTEAFF.

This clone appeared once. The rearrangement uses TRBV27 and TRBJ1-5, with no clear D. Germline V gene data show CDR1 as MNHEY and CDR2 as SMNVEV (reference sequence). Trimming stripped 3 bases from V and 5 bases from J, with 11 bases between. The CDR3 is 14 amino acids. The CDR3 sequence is CASSLYPRYQPQHF. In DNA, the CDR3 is TGTGCCAGCAGTTTGTATCCGCGGTATCAGCCCCAGCATTTT.

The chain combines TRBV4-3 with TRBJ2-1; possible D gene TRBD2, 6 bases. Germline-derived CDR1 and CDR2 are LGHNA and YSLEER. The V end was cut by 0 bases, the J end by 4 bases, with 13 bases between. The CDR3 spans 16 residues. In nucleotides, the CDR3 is TGCGCCAGCAGCCAAGAGTCTCGCGGGGTGTACAATGAGCAGTTCTTC. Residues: CASSQESRGVYNEQFF.

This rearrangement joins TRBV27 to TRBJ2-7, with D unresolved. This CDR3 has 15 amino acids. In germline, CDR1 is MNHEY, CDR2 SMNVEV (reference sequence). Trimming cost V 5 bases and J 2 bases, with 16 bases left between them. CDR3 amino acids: CASSPRTEVAYEQYF. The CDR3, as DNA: TGTGCCAGCAGTCCACGGACGGAAGTAGCCTACGAGCAGTACTTC.